What follows describes a single T cell receptor (beta chain). TCRdb's table, derived via immunoSEQ multiplex PCR, lists solely in-frame clones and lacks some. The table has over 120,000 clones, roughly 80% seen once. The data stem from a study of blood T cell repertoires in COVID-19. Study at large: In each case, the material was cDNA or gDNA derived from T cells, B-cell-depleted T cells, or PBMCs.

This CDR3 comprises 16 residues. J was trimmed by 7 bases and V by 2 bases; bases with no gene match: 11. The germline V gene encodes CDR1 MNHNY and CDR2 SVGAGI (reference sequence). The sample consisted of peripheral blood. The clonotype was recovered from a man in his sixties or seventies who had recovered from COVID-19. This chain uses TRBV6-6 with TRBJ2-3, with 8 bases identical to TRBD2. CDR3 amino acids: CASSYLVREDGNTQYF. The CDR3 DNA sequence: TGTGCCAGCAGTTACCTGGTGCGGGAGGACGGAAATACGCAGTATTTT.